This record looks at one T cell receptor beta chain sequence and its context. The data derive from a study of blood T cell repertoires in COVID-19. Across the study: Acute and convalescent COVID-19 samples came from the United States, Italy and Spain. The cDNA or gDNA used as material had been derived from T cells, B-cell-depleted T cells, or PBMCs.

Methods used by the authors: How many nucleated cells were present was estimated from reference gene primer amplification. Assay: immunoSEQ multiplex PCR; the TCRdb copy retains only in-frame clones and omits some. The V and J calls and clone size were taken over from that table, and D and trimming were inferred from the DNA. There are about 52,000 clones in the sample; roughly 89% occur only once, and roughly 10% lies in the top ten. Trimming pared 1 base from V and 2 bases from J, leaving 6 bases between. In germline, CDR1 is SGHTA, CDR2 FQGNSA. CDR3 length equals 13 residues. This TCR was sampled from a man at least 80 years old with active or convalescent COVID-19. This sequence joins TRBV7-2 and TRBJ2-7; D gene unclear. Material for sequencing was peripheral blood. The CDR3 nucleotides are TGTGCCAGCAGCTTAGGTAGTCCCTACGAGCAGTACTTC. Protein: CASSLGSPYEQYF.